This T cell receptor (beta chain) was observed in a study of T cell responses to AZD1222 COVID-19 vaccine. V lost 8 bases and J lost 4; bases outside the gene matches: 9. This CDR3 spans 15 amino acids. Germline CDR1 reads SGHAT; CDR2 reads FQNNGV. The repertoire was sequenced with immunoSEQ multiplex PCR; TCRdb's copy has only in-frame clones and lacks some. The sample has fewer than 150,000 clones; 90% are singletons. V is TRBV11-2 and J is TRBJ2-4, with 9 positions matching TRBD1. This receptor was obtained from an adult in good health. The sequencing here drew on peripheral blood, taken on day 0 of AZD1222 vaccination. The CDR3 sequence: CASSGWGTGKNIQYF. The CDR3 DNA is TGTGCCAGCTCAGGGTGGGGGACAGGGAAAAACATTCAGTACTTC.